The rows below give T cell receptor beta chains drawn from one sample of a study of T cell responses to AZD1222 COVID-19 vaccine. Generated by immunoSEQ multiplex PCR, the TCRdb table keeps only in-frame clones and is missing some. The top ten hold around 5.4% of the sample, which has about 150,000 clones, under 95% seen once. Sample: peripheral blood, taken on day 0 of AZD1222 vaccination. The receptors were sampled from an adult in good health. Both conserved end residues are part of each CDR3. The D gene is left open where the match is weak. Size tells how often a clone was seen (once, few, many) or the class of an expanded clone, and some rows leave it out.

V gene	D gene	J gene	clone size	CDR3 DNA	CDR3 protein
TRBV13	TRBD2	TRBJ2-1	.	TGTGCCAGCAGCTTACCTAGCGGGAGGGCCCCGGGCAATGAGCAGTTCTTC	CASSLPSGRAPGNEQFF
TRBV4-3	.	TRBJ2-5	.	TGCGCCAGCAGCCGGGCTTGGGGTCACCGGGAGACCCAGTACTTC	CASSRAWGHRETQYF
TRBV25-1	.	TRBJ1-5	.	TGTGCCAGCAGTGAACAGGGATGGGGCAATCAGCCCCAGCATTTT	CASSEQGWGNQPQHF
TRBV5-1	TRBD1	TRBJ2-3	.	TGCGCCAGCAGCGCCGGACAGGGCGCAGATACGCAGTATTTT	CASSAGQGADTQYF
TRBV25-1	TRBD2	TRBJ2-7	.	TGTGCCAGCTCCAGCACGTGGCGGGAGGTACACGAGCAGTACTTC	CASSSTWREVHEQYF
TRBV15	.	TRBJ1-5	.	TGTGCAGCGACAGGTGATTACAATCAGCCCCAGCATTTT	CAATGDYNQPQHF
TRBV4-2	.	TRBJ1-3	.	TGTGCCAGCAGCCAAGGGCCAGGGGTAACTGGAAACACCATATATTTT	CASSQGPGVTGNTIYF
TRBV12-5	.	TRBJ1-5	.	TGTGCTAGTGTGGGGCGGTGGGGCGGCAATCAGCCCCAGCATTTT	CASVGRWGGNQPQHF
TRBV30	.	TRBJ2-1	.	TGTGCCTGGAGTCGGGGTTTGGGCTACAATGAGCAGTTCTTC	CAWSRGLGYNEQFF
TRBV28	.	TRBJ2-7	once	TGTGCCAGCAGCTCTATCGAGCAGTACTTC	CASSSIEQYF
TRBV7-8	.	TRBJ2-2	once	TGTGCCAGCAGCCGAGCCGGGAGGAACACCGGGGAGCTGTTTTTT	CASSRAGRNTGELFF
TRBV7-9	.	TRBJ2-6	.	TGTGCCAGCAGCTTAGGTACATCAGGGATCTCTGGGGCCAACGTCCTGACTTTC	CASSLGTSGISGANVLTF
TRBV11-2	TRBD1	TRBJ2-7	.	TGTGCCAGCAGCTTATCTACGGGACAGGGTTATTTCACCTCCTACGAGCAGTACTTC	CASSLSTGQGYFTSYEQYF
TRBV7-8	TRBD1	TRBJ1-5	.	TGTGCCAGCAGCCTCAGACAGGGGGCTAGCAATCAGCCCCAGCATTTT	CASSLRQGASNQPQHF
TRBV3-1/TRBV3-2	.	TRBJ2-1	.	TGTGCCAGCAGCCAAGCTGAGCGCAATGAGCAGTTCTTC	CASSQAERNEQFF
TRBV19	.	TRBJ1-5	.	TGTGCCACCCTAGAAGGGACGGAGGATAGCAATCAGCCCCAGCATTTT	CATLEGTEDSNQPQHF
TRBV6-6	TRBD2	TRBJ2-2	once	TGTGCCAGCAGTTACGGGACTAGTAACACCGGGGAGCTGTTTTTT	CASSYGTSNTGELFF
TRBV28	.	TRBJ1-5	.	TGTGCCAGCAGTTCCCTTACCTTCAATCAGCCCCAGCATTTT	CASSSLTFNQPQHF
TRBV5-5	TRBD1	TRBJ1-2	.	TGTGCCAGCAGCTTGCTAACAGGGGGTAGCTATGGCTACACCTTC	CASSLLTGGSYGYTF
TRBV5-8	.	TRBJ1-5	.	TGTGCCAGCAGCCTTGAGGGGACAATAGATCAGCCCCAGCATTTT	CASSLEGTIDQPQHF
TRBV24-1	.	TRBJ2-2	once	TGTGCCACCAGAAAACAGAACACCGGGGAGCTGTTTTTT	CATRKQNTGELFF
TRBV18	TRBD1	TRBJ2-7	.	TGTGCCAGCTCACAACAGGGGGCCTCCTACGAGCAGTACTTC	CASSQQGASYEQYF
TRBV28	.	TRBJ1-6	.	TGTGCCAGCAGTCCACAAGGGAGCTCCTATAATTCACCCCTCCACTTT	CASSPQGSSYNSPLHF
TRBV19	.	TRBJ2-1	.	TGTGCCAGTAGTATGATACGGGCTGAGCAGTTCTTC	CASSMIRAEQFF
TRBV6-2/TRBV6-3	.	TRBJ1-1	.	TGTGCCAGCAGTTTACACAGCGGAAAGACTGAAGCTTTCTTT	CASSLHSGKTEAFF
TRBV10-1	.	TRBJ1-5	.	TGCGCCAGCAGAACCGGGACTACTAATCAGCCCCAGCATTTT	CASRTGTTNQPQHF
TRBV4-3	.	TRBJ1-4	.	TGCGCCAGCAGCCGCCTCACTAGGAGAACTAATGAAAAACTGTTTTTT	CASSRLTRRTNEKLFF
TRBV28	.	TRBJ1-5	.	TGTGCCAGCAGTTTATCCCCTAGGGGCAATCAGCCCCAGCATTTT	CASSLSPRGNQPQHF
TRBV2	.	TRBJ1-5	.	TGTGCCAGCAGGCGCGGGACGGAAAATCAGCCCCAGCATTTT	CASRRGTENQPQHF
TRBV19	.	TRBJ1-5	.	TGTGCCAGTAGACGGAGGGCAGGGGACAATCAGCCCCAGCATTTT	CASRRRAGDNQPQHF
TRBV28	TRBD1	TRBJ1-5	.	TGTGCCATCGATGTCCCGGGACAGGGGGCACGGAATCAGCCCCAGCATTTT	CAIDVPGQGARNQPQHF
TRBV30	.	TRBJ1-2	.	TGTGCCTGGAGTGTGTCGCCAGGGAGCTATGGCTACACCTTC	CAWSVSPGSYGYTF
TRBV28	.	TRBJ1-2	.	TGTGCCAGCAGTTGGGGGCAGGGGATTAACTATGGCTACACCTTC	CASSWGQGINYGYTF
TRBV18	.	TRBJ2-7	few	TGTGCCAGCTCACCATCGCATGCCCGTTCCGGCAGGGTATTCAAGCAGTACTTC	CASSPSHARSGRVFKQYF
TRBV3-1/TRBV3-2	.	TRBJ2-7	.	TGTGCCAGCAGGAGTGTCGGGACTCGAGGCCACACCTACGAGCAGTACTTC	CASRSVGTRGHTYEQYF
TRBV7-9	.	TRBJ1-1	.	TGTGCCAGCAGCTTAGATGGGGGGTCTGAAGCTTTCTTT	CASSLDGGSEAFF